This TCR beta chain appears in the sequencing data of a study of shared clonotypes between healthy human individuals. Sequencing used immunoSEQ multiplex PCR; TCRdb keeps in-frame clones, though not all of them. Here the sample spans 2 million to 2.5 million clones, roughly 93% being singletons. V was shortened by 4 bases and J by 6 bases, with 14 bases between the two germline ends. Germline CDR1 KGHSH, CDR2 LQKENI. The CDR3 is 14 amino acids. This sequence originates from a man aged 18 to 30 in good health. Some clones in this sample may be carry-over from other donors' samples. This rearrangement joins TRBV18 to TRBJ2-3; TRBD2 is a possible D gene (6 bases). Sequencing was performed on naive CD4+ T cells from PBMCs. The subset was: CD45RA+ positively selected. CDR3 residues: CASSRSGGGDTQYF. The CDR3 nucleotides are TGTGCCAGCTCACGTAGCGGAGGTGGGGATACGCAGTATTTT.